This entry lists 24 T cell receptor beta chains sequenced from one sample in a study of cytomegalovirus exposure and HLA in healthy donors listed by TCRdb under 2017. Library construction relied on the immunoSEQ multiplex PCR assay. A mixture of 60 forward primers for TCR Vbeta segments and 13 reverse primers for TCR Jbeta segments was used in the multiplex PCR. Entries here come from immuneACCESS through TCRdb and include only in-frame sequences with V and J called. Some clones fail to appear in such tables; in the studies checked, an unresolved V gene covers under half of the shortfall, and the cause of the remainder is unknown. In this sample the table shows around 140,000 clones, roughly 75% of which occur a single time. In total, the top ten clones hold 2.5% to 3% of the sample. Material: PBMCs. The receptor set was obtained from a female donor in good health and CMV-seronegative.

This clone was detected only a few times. The chain's CDR3 is CASSSQGGGYTF. CDR3 nucleotides: TGTGCCAGTAGTAGTCAGGGTGGCGGCTACACCTTC. V usage is TRBV19 and J usage is TRBJ1-2; the D gene is possibly TRBD1 (5 bases). The CDR3 length is 12 residues. Germline CDR1 and CDR2: LNHDA and SQIVND (reference sequence). Trimming left V 4 bases short and J 8 bases short, with 11 bases between.

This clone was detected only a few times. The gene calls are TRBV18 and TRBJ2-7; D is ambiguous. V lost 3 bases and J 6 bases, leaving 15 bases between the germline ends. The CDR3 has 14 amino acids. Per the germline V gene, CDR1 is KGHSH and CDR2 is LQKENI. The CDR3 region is CASSPSPRLSEQYF. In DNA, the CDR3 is TGTGCCAGCTCACCCTCCCCCCGCCTTAGCGAGCAGTACTTC.

CDR3 in DNA: TGTGCCACCAGCAGACCCAGCGGGGGGGGCACAGATACGCAGTATTTT. Protein: CATSRPSGGGTDTQYF. The chain links TRBV15 to TRBJ2-3, with 10 positions matching TRBD2. Germline V gene sequence: CDR1 LNHNV, CDR2 YYDKDF (reference sequence). CDR3 length equals 16 residues. Trimming cost V 2 bases and J 1 base; bases outside gene matches: 3.

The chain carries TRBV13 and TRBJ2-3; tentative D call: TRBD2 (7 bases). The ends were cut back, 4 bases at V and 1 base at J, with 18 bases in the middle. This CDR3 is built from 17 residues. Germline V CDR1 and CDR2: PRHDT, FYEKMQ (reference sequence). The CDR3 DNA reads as TGTGCCAGCAGCTCGGGGGTCGGGGGGCCGGGCACAGATACGCAGTATTTT. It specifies CASSSGVGGPGTDTQYF.

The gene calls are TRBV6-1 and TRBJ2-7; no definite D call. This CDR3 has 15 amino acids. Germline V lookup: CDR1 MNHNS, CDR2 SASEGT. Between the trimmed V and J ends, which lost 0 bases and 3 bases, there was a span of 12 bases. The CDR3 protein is CASSEAPPPVYEQYF. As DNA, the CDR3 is TGTGCCAGCAGTGAAGCGCCTCCGCCGGTCTACGAGCAGTACTTC.

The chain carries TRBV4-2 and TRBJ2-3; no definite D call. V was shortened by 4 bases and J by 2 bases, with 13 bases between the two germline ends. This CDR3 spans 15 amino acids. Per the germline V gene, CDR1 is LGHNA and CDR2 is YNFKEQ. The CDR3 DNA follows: TGTGCCAGCAGCCCCTTGAATGGCCCCACAGATACGCAGTATTTT. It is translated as CASSPLNGPTDTQYF.

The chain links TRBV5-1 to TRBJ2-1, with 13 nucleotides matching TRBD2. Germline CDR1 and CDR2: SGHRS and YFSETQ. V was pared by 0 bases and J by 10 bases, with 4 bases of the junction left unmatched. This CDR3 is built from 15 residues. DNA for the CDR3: TGCGCCAGCAGCTTGGAACTAGCGGGAGGGGGGGAGCAGTTCTTC. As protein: CASSLELAGGGEQFF.

The CDR3 reads CASSAEPGAGYTF. The CDR3 DNA follows: TGTGCCAGCAGCGCTGAGCCGGGAGCCGGCTACACCTTC. The chain has TRBV9 and TRBJ1-2; D not resolved. The CDR3 runs 13 residues. V dropped 3 bases and J dropped 8 bases, with 14 bases sitting between them. The V gene's germline CDR1 is SGDLS and CDR2 YYNGEE. The full variable domain, in which reference TRBV9 and TRBJ1-2 provide the parts outside the CDR3, is DSGVTQTPKHLITATGQRVTLRCSPRSGDLSVYWYQQSLDQGLQFLIQYYNGEERAKGNILERFSAQQFPDLHSELNLSSLELGDSALYFCASSAEPGAGYTFGSGTRLTVV.

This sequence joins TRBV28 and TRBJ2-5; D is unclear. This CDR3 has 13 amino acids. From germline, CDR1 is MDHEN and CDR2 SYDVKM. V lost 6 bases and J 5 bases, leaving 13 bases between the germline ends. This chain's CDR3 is CASSLPARETQYF. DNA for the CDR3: TGTGCCAGCAGCCTCCCCGCCCGGGAGACCCAGTACTTC.

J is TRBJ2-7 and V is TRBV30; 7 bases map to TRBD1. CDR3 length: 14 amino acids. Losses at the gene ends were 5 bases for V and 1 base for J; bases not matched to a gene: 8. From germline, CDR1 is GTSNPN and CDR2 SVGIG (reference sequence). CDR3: CAWGRQGQSYEQYF. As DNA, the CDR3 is TGTGCCTGGGGCAGACAGGGTCAATCCTACGAGCAGTACTTC. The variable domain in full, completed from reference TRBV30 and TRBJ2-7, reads SQTIHQWPATLVQPVGSPLSLECTVEGTSNPNLYWYRQAAGRGLQLLFYSVGIGQISSEVPQNLSASRPQDRQFILSSKKLLLSDSGFYLCAWGRQGQSYEQYFGPGTRLTVT.

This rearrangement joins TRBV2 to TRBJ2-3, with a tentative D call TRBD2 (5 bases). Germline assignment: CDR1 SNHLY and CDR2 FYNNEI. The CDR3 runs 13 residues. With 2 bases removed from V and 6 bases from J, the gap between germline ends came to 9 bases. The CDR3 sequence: CASSESGPDTQYF. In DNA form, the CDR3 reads TGTGCCAGCAGTGAAAGCGGTCCGGATACGCAGTATTTT. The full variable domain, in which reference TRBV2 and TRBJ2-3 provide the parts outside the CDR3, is EPEVTQTPSHQVTQMGQEVILRCVPISNHLYFYWYRQILGQKVEFLVSFYNNEISEKSEIFDDQFSVERPDGSNFTLKIRSTKLEDSAMYFCASSESGPDTQYFGPGTRLTVL.

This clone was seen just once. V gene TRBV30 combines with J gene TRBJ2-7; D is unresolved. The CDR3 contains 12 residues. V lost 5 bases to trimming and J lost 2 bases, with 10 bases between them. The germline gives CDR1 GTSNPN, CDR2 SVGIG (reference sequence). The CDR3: CAWGDAAYEQYF. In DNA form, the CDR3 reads TGTGCCTGGGGAGATGCAGCCTACGAGCAGTACTTC.

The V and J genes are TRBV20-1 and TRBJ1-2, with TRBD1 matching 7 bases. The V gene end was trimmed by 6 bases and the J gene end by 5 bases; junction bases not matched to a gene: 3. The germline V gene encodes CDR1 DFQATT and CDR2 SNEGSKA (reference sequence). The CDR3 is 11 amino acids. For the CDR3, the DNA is TGCAGTGCCGGGACAGTGTATGGCTACACCTTC. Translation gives CSAGTVYGYTF.

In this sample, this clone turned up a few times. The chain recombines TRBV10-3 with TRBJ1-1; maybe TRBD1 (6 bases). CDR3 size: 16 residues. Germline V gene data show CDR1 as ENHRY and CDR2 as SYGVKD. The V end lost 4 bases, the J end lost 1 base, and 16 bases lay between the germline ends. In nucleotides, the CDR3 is TGTGCCATCAGTGGTTCTGTGAGACAGGCGAACACTGAAGCTTTCTTT. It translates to CAISGSVRQANTEAFF.

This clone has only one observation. CDR3 bases: TGTGCCTGGAGTGTCGGCGGGGACACTGAAGCTTTCTTT. Protein sequence: CAWSVGGDTEAFF. This chain links TRBV30 with TRBJ1-1; D gene uncertain. Trimming removed 0 bases at V and 3 bases at J, with 8 bases between. The germline V gene has CDR1 GTSNPN and CDR2 SVGIG (reference sequence). The CDR3 runs 13 residues.

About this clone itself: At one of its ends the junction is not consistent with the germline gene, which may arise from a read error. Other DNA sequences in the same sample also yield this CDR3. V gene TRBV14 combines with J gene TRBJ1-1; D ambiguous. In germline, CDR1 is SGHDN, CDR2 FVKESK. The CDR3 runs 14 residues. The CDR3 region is CASSQRELFAEAFF. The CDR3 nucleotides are TGTGCCAGCAGCCAAAGGGAGCTTTTCGCTGAAGCCTTCTTT.

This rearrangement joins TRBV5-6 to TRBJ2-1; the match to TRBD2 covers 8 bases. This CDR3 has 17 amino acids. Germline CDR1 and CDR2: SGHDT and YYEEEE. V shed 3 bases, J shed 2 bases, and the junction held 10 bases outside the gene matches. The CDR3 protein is CASSSFQRGGTYNEQFF. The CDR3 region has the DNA TGTGCCAGCAGCTCTTTTCAACGGGGGGGCACCTACAATGAGCAGTTCTTC.

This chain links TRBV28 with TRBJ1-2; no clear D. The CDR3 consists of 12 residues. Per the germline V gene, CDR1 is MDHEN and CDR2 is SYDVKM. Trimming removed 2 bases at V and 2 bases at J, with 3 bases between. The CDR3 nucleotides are TGTGCCAGCAGTTTACGGAACTATGGCTACACCTTC. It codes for CASSLRNYGYTF.

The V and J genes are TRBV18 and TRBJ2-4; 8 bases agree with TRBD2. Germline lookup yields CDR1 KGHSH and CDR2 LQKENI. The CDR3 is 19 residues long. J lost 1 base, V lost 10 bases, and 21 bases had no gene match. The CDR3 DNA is TGTGCCACCTTCGCAAGGGCTAGCGGGTTCTACGGGGCCAAAAACATTCAGTACTTC. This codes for CATFARASGFYGAKNIQYF. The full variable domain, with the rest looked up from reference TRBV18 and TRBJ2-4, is NAGVMQNPRHLVRRRGQEARLRCSPMKGHSHVYWYRQLPEEGLKFMVYLQKENIIDESGMPKERFSAEFPKEGPSILRIQQVVRGDSAAYFCATFARASGFYGAKNIQYFGAGTRLSVL.

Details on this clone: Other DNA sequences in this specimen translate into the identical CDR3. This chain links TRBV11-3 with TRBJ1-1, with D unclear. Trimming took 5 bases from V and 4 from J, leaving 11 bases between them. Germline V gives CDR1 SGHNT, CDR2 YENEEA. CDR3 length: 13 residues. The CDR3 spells CASSPTGGTEAFF. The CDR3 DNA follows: TGTGCCAGCAGCCCGACTGGAGGCACTGAAGCTTTCTTT.

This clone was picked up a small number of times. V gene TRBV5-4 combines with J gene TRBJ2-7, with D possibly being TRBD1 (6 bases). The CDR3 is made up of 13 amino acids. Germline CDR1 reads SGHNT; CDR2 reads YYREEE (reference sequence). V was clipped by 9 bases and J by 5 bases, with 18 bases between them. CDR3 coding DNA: TGTGCCACCTCCAGGGACACAGGCCACGAGCAGTACTTC. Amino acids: CATSRDTGHEQYF.

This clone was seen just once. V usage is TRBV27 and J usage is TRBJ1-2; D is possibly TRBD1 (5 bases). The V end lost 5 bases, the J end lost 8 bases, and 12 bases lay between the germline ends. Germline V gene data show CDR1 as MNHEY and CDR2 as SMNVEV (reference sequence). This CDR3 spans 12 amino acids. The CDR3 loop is CASSPDRIGYTF. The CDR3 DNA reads TGTGCCAGCAGTCCCGACAGAATCGGCTACACCTTC.

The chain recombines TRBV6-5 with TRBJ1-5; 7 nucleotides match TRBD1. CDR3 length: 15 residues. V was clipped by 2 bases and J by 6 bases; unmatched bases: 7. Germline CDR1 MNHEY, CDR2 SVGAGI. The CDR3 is CASSYPTGEGQPQHF. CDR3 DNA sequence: TGTGCCAGCAGTTACCCTACAGGGGAAGGTCAGCCCCAGCATTTT.

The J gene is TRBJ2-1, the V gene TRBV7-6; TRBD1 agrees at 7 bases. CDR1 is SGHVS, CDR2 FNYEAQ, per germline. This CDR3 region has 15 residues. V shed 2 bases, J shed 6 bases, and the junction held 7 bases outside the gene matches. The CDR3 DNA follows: TGTGCCAGCAGCTTACGGGGACAGATTATCAATGAGCAGTTCTTC. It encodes CASSLRGQIINEQFF.